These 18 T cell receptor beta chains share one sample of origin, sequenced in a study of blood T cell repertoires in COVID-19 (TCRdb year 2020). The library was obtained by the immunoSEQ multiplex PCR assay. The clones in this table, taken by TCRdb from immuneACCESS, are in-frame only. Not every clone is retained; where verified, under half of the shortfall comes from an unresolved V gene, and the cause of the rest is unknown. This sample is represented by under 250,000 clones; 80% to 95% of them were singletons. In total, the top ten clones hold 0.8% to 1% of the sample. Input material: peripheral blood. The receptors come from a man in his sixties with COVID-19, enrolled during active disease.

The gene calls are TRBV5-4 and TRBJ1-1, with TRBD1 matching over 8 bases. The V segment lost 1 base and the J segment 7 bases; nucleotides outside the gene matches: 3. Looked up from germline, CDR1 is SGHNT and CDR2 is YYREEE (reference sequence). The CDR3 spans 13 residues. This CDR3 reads CASSLQGANEAFF. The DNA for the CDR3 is TGTGCCAGCAGCTTGCAGGGGGCCAATGAAGCTTTCTTT.

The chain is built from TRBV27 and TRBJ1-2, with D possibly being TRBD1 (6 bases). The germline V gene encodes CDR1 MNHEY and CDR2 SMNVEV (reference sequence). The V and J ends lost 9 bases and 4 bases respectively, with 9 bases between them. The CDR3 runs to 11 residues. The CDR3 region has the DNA TGTGCCAGTAGGACAGCCTATGGCTACACCTTC. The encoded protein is CASRTAYGYTF.

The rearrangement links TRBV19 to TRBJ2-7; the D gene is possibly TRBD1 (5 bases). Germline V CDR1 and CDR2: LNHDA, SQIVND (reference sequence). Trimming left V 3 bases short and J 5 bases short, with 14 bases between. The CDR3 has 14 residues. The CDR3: CASSMAQVNDEQYF. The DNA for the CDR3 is TGTGCCAGTAGTATGGCACAGGTTAACGACGAGCAGTACTTC. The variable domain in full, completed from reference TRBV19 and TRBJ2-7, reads DGGITQSPKYLFRKEGQNVTLSCEQNLNHDAMYWYRQDPGQGLRLIYYSQIVNDFQKGDIAEGYSVSREKKESFPLTVTSAQKNPTAFYLCASSMAQVNDEQYFGPGTRLTVT.

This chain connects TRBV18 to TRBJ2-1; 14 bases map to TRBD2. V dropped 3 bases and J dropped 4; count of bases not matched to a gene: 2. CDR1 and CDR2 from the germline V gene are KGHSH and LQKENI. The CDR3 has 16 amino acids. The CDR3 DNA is TGTGCCAGCTCACCCTGGACTAGCGGGGGGTACAATGAGCAGTTCTTC. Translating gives CASSPWTSGGYNEQFF.

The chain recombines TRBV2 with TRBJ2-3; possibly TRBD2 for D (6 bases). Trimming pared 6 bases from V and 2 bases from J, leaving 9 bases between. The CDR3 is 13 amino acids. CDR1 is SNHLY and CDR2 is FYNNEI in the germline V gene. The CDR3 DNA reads TGTGCCAGCAGGTGGGACTCCACAGATACGCAGTATTTT. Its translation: CASRWDSTDTQYF. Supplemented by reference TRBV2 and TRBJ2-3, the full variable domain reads EPEVTQTPSHQVTQMGQEVILRCVPISNHLYFYWYRQILGQKVEFLVSFYNNEISEKSEIFDDQFSVERPDGSNFTLKIRSTKLEDSAMYFCASRWDSTDTQYFGPGTRLTVL.

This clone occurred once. The CDR3 loop reads CASSLGGSDSPLHF. CDR3 DNA: TGTGCCAGCAGCTTGGGCGGGAGTGATTCACCCCTCCACTTT. The V call is TRBV5-8, the J call TRBJ1-6, with D unresolved. In germline, CDR1 is SGHTS, CDR2 YDEGEE. With 0 bases removed from V and 8 bases from J, the gap between germline ends came to 9 bases. The CDR3 length is 14 residues.

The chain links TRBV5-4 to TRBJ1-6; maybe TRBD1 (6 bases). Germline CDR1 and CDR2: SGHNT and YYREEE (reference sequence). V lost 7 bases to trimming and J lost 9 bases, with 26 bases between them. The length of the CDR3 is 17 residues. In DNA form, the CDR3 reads TGTGCCAGCTTTAAGGGAGGGGGTACGGACTTATTTTCACCCCTCCACTTT. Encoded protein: CASFKGGGTDLFSPLHF.

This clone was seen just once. The CDR3 DNA sequence: TGTGCCAGCAGAAAGCGGGGGCAGTCCTACAATGAGCAGTTCTTC. This encodes CASRKRGQSYNEQFF. V gene TRBV27 combines with J gene TRBJ2-1; TRBD2 aligns across 8 bases. J lost 1 base, V lost 6 bases, and 5 bases had no gene match. Germline V gene lookup returns CDR1 MNHEY and CDR2 SMNVEV (reference sequence). The CDR3 sequence is 15 residues long.

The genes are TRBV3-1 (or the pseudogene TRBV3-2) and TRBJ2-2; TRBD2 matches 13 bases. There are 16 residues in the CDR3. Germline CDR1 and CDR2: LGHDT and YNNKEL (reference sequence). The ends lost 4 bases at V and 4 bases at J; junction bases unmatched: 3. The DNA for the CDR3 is TGTGCCAGCAGCCCCCGGACTAGCGGGGGCACCGGGGAGCTGTTTTTT. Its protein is CASSPRTSGGTGELFF.

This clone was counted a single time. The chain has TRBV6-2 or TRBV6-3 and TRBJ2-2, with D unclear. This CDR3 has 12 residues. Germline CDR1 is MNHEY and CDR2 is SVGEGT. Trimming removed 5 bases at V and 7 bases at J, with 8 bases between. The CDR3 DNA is TGTGCCAGCAGTACCCAGTACGGGGAGCTGTTTTTT. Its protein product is CASSTQYGELFF.

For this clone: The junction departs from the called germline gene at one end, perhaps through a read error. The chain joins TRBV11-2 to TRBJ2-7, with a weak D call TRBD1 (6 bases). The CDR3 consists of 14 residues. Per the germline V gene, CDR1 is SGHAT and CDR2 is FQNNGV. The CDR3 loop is CASSLEGRMQGSFF. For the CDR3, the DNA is TGTGCCAGCAGCTTAGAGGGTAGGATGCAGGGGTCCTTTTTC. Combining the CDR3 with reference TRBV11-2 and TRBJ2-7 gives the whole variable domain EAGVAQSPRYKIIEKRQSVAFWCNPISGHATLYWYQQILGQGPKLLIQFQNNGVVDDSQLPKDRFSAERLKGVDSTLKIQPAKLEDSAVYLCASSLEGRMQGSFFGPGTRLTVT.

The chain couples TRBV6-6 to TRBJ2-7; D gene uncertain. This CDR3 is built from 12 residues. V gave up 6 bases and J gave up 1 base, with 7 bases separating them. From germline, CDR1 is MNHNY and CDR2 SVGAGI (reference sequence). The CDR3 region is CASSHRSYEQYF. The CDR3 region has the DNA TGTGCCAGCAGCCACAGATCCTACGAGCAGTACTTC.

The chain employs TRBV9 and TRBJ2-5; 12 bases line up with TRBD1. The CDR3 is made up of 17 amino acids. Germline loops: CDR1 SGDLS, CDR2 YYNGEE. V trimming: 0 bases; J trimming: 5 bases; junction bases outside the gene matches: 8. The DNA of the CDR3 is TGTGCCAGCAGCGTAGGGGACAGGGGGCCGGAGAAGGAGACCCAGTACTTC. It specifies CASSVGDRGPEKETQYF.

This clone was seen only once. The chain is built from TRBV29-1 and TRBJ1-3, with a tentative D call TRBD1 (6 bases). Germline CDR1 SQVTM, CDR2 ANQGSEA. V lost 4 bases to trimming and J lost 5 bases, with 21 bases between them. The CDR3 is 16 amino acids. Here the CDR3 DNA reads TGCAGCGTTGCGGAAGGGACACAGCTAGCAAGAAACACCATATATTTT. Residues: CSVAEGTQLARNTIYF.

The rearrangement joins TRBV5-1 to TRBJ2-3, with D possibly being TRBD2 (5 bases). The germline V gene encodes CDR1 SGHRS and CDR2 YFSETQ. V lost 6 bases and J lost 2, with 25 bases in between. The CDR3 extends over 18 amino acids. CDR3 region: CASIFGVTIGPDTDTQYF. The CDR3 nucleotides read TGCGCCAGCATATTTGGGGTGACTATAGGACCAGACACAGATACGCAGTATTTT.

CDR3 protein: CATSDPRTGSYEQYF. The CDR3 nucleotides read TGTGCCACCAGTGATCCCCGGACAGGGTCCTACGAGCAGTACTTC. The gene calls are TRBV24-1 and TRBJ2-7, with 8 nucleotides matching TRBD1. Per germline, CDR1 KGHDR and CDR2 SFDVKD. The CDR3 contains 15 residues. The junction had 4 bases not matched to a gene; V was cut back by 3 bases and J by 1 base.

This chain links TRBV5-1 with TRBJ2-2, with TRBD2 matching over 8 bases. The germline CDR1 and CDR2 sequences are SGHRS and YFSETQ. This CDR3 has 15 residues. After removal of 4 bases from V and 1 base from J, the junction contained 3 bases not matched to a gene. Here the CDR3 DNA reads TGCGCCAGCAGCCCCGGGGGGGTGAACACCGGGGAGCTGTTTTTT. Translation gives CASSPGGVNTGELFF.

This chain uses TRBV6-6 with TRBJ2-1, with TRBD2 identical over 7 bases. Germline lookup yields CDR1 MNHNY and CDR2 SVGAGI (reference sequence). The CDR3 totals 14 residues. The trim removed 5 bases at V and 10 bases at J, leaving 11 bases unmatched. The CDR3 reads CASSREALTPEQFF. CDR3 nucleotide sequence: TGTGCCAGCAGTCGGGAGGCCCTTACCCCGGAGCAGTTCTTC.